This TCR beta chain comes out of a study of T cells in Graves' hyperthyroidism and ophthalmopathy. The CDR3 has 15 amino acids. V was clipped by 3 bases and J by 0 bases; unmatched bases: 2. Germline values: CDR1 LNHNV, CDR2 YYDKDF (reference sequence). Overall study results and limits: Blood held most thyroid clonotypes expanded above 0.001 frequency. Separation of ophthalmopathy from stable hyperthyroidism was achieved by a 13 V-J model.

Subjects aged 18 to 65 presented with newly diagnosed hyperthyroidism of less than 2 months' duration. Uncontrolled infection, other autoimmune disease, pregnancy or lactation barred patients from enrollment. Regarding this clonotype: What it binds is not known.

RNA transcripts gave rise to amplified TCR beta CDR3 regions. HTBI primers drove first-round RT-PCR of the TCR CDR3. TCRdb redid the calling of the multiplex PCR reads with MiXCR, one entry per CDR3 protein. Of approximately 100,000 distinct CDR3 sequences listed, 40% are singletons. The sequencing input was peripheral blood or thyroid tissue (not recorded which). The chain couples TRBV15 to TRBJ2-5; 9 bases agree with TRBD1. The receptor was derived from a woman aged 25 to 39 with Graves' hyperthyroidism. The CDR3, as DNA: TGTGCCACCAGCAGTCGGGACAGGGACCAAGAGACCCAGTACTTC. Translation: CATSSRDRDQETQYF.